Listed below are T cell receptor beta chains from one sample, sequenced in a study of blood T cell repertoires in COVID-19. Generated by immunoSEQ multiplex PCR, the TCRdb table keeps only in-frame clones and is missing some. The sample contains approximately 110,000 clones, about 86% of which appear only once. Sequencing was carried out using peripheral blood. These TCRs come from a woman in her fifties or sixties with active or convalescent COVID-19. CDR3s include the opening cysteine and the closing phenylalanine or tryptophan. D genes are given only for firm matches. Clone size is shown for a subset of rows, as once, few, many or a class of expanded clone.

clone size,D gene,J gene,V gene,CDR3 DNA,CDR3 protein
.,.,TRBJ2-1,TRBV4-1,TGCGCCAGCAGCCTCGGCGGACTTCCCCATGAGCAGTTCTTC,CASSLGGLPHEQFF
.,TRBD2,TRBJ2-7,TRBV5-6,TGTGCCAGCAGCTTGGGACTAGCGGGAGTCGAGTACTTC,CASSLGLAGVEYF
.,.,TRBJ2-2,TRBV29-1,TGCAGCGTCGGCAAGGGACTCGCGAACACCGGGGAGCTGTTTTTT,CSVGKGLANTGELFF
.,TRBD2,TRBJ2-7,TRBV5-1,TGCGCCAGCAGCCGCGCGGGGGTCGAGGGCGAGCAGTACTTC,CASSRAGVEGEQYF
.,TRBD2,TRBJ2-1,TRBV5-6,TGTGCCAGCAGCGCCGGGACTACCAAGTTCTTC,CASSAGTTKFF
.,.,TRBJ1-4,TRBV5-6,TGTGCCAGCAGCTTGGCCGTGGGGGACACCCTTTCCGTCGAAAAACTGTTTTTT,CASSLAVGDTLSVEKLFF
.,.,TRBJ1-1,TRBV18,TGTGCCAGCTCTCGCCAGGGCGGCAACATGATGGACACTGAAGCTTTCTTT,CASSRQGGNMMDTEAFF
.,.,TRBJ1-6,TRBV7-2,TGTGCCAGCAGCCGCCGGGACTTCGATTCACCCCTCCACTTT,CASSRRDFDSPLHF
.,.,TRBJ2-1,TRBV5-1,TGCGCCAGCAGCTTGGGGGGACTTAACGTATACAATGAGCAGTTCTTC,CASSLGGLNVYNEQFF
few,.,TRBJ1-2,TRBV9,TGTGCCAGCAGCGTAGAGCCAGGTGATAACTATGGCTACACCTTC,CASSVEPGDNYGYTF
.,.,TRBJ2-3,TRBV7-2,TGTGCCTCCAGAGGTATCACAGATACGCAGTATTTT,CASRGITDTQYF
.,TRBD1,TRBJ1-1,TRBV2,TGTGCCAGCAGGGAACAGGGGTTTTCTGAAGCTTTCTTT,CASREQGFSEAFF
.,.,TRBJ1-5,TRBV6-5,TGTGCCAGCACTTTAACACCGGGGGTCAATCAGCCCCAGCATTTT,CASTLTPGVNQPQHF
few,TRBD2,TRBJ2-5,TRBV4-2,TGTGCCAGCAGCTGGACTAGCGGGAGGGAAGAGACCCAGTACTTC,CASSWTSGREETQYF
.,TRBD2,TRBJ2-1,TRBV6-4,TGTGCCAGCAGTGACTCGGCGGGGGGGCCCAACAATGAGCAGTTCTTC,CASSDSAGGPNNEQFF
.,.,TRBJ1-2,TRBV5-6,TGTGCCAGCAGACAAGGACAGAGGGGGTTAGGCGTCAACTATGGCTACACCTTC,CASRQGQRGLGVNYGYTF
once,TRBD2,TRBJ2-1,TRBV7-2,TGTGCCAGCAGCTCCAGGCCTAGCGGGACCCTATACAATGAGCAGTTCTTC,CASSSRPSGTLYNEQFF
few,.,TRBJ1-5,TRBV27,TGTGCCAGCAGTTTATTGGAGAATCAGCCCCAGCATTTT,CASSLLENQPQHF
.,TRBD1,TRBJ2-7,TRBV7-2,TGTGCCAGCAAGAATCCGGGACAGGGTTCTTCCTACGAGCAGTACTTC,CASKNPGQGSSYEQYF
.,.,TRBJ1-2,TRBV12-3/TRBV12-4,TGTGCCAGCAGGTCCGAGGTGGGCTACACCTTC,CASRSEVGYTF
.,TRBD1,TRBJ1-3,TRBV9,TGTGCCAGCGGCGACCGGGACAGCGACAAAAGCTCTGGAAACACCATATATTTT,CASGDRDSDKSSGNTIYF
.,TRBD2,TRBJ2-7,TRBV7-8,TGTGCCAGCAGCTTAGCACGGTGGAGCGGGAAAGACTTCTACGAGCAGTACTTC,CASSLARWSGKDFYEQYF
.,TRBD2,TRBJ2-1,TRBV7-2,TGTGCCAGCAGCCTCAGTGGGCTCCCTAGCGGGAGGCGAAATGAGCAGTTCTTC,CASSLSGLPSGRRNEQFF
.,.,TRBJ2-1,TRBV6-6,TGTGCCAGCAGTTACTCGGACACACACAATGAGCAGTTCTTC,CASSYSDTHNEQFF
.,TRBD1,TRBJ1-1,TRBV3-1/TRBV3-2,TGTGCCAGCAGCCACCTTTGGACAGGCGGTATTTCAGCTTTCTTT,CASSHLWTGGISAFF